This T cell receptor beta chain came from a study of response to subunit inactivated influenza vaccine. J gave up 4 bases and V 3 bases, and 4 bases lay outside the gene matches. The CDR3 is 14 amino acids. Per the germline V gene, CDR1 is MNHEY and CDR2 is SMNVEV (reference sequence). Findings and limits, study-wide: The study's authors posited that every seasonal influenza vaccination enlists few new T cells.

TCRdb re-derived calls from the RT-PCR reads in MiXCR, one entry per CDR3 protein. The sample holds roughly 630,000 distinct CDR3 sequences, 13% to 15% seen once. This clonotype was seen only a few times. Its specificity is not known. This clonotype was sampled from a man in his fifties who received an inactivated influenza vaccine. The V and J genes are TRBV27 and TRBJ1-2, with 8 bases fitting TRBD1. Sequenced material: PBMCs from blood, taken approximately 15 days before vaccination. In DNA, the CDR3 is TGTGCCAGCAGTTTCAGGGGGCTTAGCTATGGCTACACCTTC. Translating gives CASSFRGLSYGYTF.